Here is one T cell receptor beta chain with its context. This entry is derived from a study of Tregs in tolerant kidney transplant recipients. Assay: immunoSEQ multiplex PCR; the TCRdb copy retains only in-frame clones and omits some. Here the sample spans about 90,000 clones, over 85% being singletons. Recipients received nonmyeloablative bone marrow transplants from related graft donors, with transient mixed chimerism. Per the germline V gene, CDR1 is SQVTM and CDR2 is ANQGSEA. Trimming removed 6 bases from V and 1 base from J, with 7 bases in between. CDR3 length: 12 residues. The chain recombines TRBV29-1 with TRBJ1-5; weak D call: TRBD1 (6 bases). The TCR sequence derives from a human patient who received a combined kidney and bone marrow transplant. Some T cells here may be from the graft donor. The material was CD4+ T cells from blood (PBMCs), obtained 12 months after the transplant. The DNA for the CDR3 is TGCAGCGTCGGACAGAGCAATCAGCCCCAGCATTTT. It yields the protein CSVGQSNQPQHF.